This TCR beta chain was obtained from a study of human versus mouse CDR3 diversity and MHC coevolution. V was shortened by 2 bases and J by 8 bases, with 8 bases between the two germline ends. The CDR3 length is 13 residues. Germline CDR1 is SGHRS and CDR2 is YFSETQ. The data were produced by immunoSEQ multiplex PCR, yet TCRdb's version contains in-frame clones alone and is incomplete. This sample yields over 60,000 clones, of which 85% to 95% are seen a single time; approximately 0.15% belongs to the top ten. This receptor was obtained from a person aged 30 to 70 in good health. The chain is built from TRBV5-1 and TRBJ1-6; D is ambiguous. Sequencing was done on a sample of naive CD4+ T cells from blood. This sample's subset: CD45RO-negative CD62L-positive naive CD4 T cells. This CDR3 reads CASSFAVYSPLHF. As DNA, the CDR3 is TGCGCCAGCAGCTTCGCAGTTTATTCACCCCTCCACTTT.